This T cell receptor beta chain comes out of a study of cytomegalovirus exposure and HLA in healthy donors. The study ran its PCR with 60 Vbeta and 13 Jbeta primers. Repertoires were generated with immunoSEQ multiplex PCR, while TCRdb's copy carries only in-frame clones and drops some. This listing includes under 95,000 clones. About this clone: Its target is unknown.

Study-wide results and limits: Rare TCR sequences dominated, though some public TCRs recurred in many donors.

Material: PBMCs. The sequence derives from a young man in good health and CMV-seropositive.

CDR3: CASSEQSGGANEQFF. Here the CDR3 DNA reads TGTGCCAGCAGTGAACAGAGCGGGGGGGCCAATGAGCAGTTCTTC. The chain combines TRBV6-1 with TRBJ2-1, with TRBD2 identical over 10 bases. CDR1 and CDR2 from the germline V gene are MNHNS and SASEGT. With 2 bases clipped from V and 6 bases from J, the junction kept 4 bases outside the gene matches. The CDR3 is 15 residues long.